These T cell receptor beta chains were read from a single sample in a study of cytomegalovirus exposure and HLA in healthy donors. Sequencing used immunoSEQ multiplex PCR; TCRdb keeps in-frame clones, though not all of them. Here the sample spans some 170,000 clones, roughly 79% being singletons. The material sequenced was PBMCs. These receptors all stem from a woman between 18 and 30 years old in good health and CMV-seropositive. The CDR3 runs from the conserved cysteine through the conserved F or W. D genes are given only for firm matches. Clone size is stated in some rows and not others, as once, few, many or a class when expanded.

J,D,V,size,DNA,CDR3
TRBJ1-4,.,TRBV27,.,TGTGCCAGCAGTTACTCCTCAGAGGCTGAAAAACTGTTTTTT,CASSYSSEAEKLFF
TRBJ2-7,TRBD1,TRBV29-1,.,TGCAGCGTGGTCGGACAGGGAATCGAGCAGTACTTC,CSVVGQGIEQYF
TRBJ2-3,.,TRBV11-2,.,TGTGCCAGCAGAGGTAGGTGGCGGGTGGATAGCACAGATACGCAGTATTTT,CASRGRWRVDSTDTQYF
TRBJ1-2,TRBD1,TRBV10-3,.,TGTGCCATCGGGGACAGCCCTTTTGAGTACACCTTC,CAIGDSPFEYTF
TRBJ1-5,.,TRBV7-9,.,TGTGCCAGCAGCTCGAACGACCTCTGGGGCGAGCCCCAGCATTTT,CASSSNDLWGEPQHF
TRBJ1-4,.,TRBV5-5,.,TGTGCCAGCAGCTTGGTTCGGGCAACTAATGAAAAACTGTTTTTT,CASSLVRATNEKLFF
TRBJ2-7,TRBD1,TRBV7-9,.,TGTGCCAGCAGCTTGGGGGGGACAGGGCGCGAGCAGTACTTC,CASSLGGTGREQYF
TRBJ2-1,TRBD2,TRBV9,.,TGTGCCAGCAGCCCCCCAGCGGGGGTCTCCTACAATGAGCAGTTCTTC,CASSPPAGVSYNEQFF
TRBJ1-6,.,TRBV4-2,once,TGTGCCAGCAGCCAAGTTGCCAGACAGGTAGTTGGTTCACCCCTCCACTTT,CASSQVARQVVGSPLHF
TRBJ1-1,.,TRBV27,few,TGTGCCAGCAGTTTAATATTTAGACAGATGAACACTGAAGCTTTCTTT,CASSLIFRQMNTEAFF
TRBJ2-2,.,TRBV4-3,.,TGCGCCAGCAGCCAAGATCCGTTAGCCGGGGAGCTGTTTTTT,CASSQDPLAGELFF
TRBJ2-3,.,TRBV7-2,.,TGTGCCAGCAGCTTGGGGGGTTCTAGCTCGCCCTCAAATACGCAGTATTTT,CASSLGGSSSPSNTQYF
TRBJ1-2,TRBD1,TRBV6-5,few,TGTGCCAGCACTATGGAACAGGGGTTCGGCTACACCTTC,CASTMEQGFGYTF
TRBJ2-3,.,TRBV19,once,TGTGCCAGTAGTATAGGGGGGCAGAGCACAGATACGCAGTATTTT,CASSIGGQSTDTQYF
TRBJ2-3,.,TRBV27,.,TGTGCCAACAGTTTATGGGGCGAAGAATTGCAGTATTTT,CANSLWGEELQYF
TRBJ2-1,TRBD1,TRBV27,.,TGTGCCAGCAGTTCCTGGGACAGGGGGAACAATGAGCAGTTCTTC,CASSSWDRGNNEQFF
TRBJ2-1,TRBD2,TRBV7-8,.,TGTGCCAGCAGCCCGACTAGCGGGGGGGTATATGAGCAGTTCTTC,CASSPTSGGVYEQFF
TRBJ1-1,.,TRBV7-2,.,TGTGCCAGCAGCTTAGTGGTAACAGCTGAAGCTTTCTTT,CASSLVVTAEAFF